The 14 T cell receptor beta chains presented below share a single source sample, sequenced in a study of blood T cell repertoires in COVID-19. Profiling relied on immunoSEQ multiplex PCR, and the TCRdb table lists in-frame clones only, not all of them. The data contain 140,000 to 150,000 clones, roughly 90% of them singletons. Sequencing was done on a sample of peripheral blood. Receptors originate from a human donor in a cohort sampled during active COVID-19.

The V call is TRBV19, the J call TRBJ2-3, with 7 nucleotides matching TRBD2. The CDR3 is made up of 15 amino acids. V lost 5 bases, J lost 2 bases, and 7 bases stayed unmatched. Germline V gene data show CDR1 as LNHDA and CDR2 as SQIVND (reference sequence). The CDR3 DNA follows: TGTGCCAGTAGTCCGGGGGGTCACTACACAGATACGCAGTATTTT. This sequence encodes CASSPGGHYTDTQYF.

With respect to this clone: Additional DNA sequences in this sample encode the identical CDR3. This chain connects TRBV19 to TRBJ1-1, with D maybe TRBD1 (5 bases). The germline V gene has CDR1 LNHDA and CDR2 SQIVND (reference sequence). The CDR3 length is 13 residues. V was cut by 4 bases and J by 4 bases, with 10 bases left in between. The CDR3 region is CASSKGVGTEAFF. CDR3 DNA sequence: TGTGCCAGTAGTAAAGGGGTGGGCACTGAAGCTTTCTTT.

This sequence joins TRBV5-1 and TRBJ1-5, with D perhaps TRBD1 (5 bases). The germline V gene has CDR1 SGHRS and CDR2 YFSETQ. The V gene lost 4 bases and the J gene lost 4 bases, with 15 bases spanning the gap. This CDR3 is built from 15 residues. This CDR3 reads CASSRQGGTNQPQHF. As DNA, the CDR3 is TGCGCCAGCAGCCGGCAGGGTGGGACTAATCAGCCCCAGCATTTT.

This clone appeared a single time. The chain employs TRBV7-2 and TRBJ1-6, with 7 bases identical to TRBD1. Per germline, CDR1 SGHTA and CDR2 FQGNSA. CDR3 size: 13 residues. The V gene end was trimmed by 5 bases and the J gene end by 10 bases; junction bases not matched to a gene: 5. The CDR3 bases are TGTGCCAGCAGCCTCCAGGGGGGCTCACCCCTCCACTTT. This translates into CASSLQGGSPLHF.

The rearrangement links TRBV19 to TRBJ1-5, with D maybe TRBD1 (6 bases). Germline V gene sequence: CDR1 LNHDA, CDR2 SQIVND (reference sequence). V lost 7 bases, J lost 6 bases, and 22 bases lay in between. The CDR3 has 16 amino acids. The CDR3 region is CASTPTGRGTSQPQHF. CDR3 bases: TGTGCCAGTACCCCCACGGGCAGGGGAACAAGTCAGCCCCAGCATTTT.

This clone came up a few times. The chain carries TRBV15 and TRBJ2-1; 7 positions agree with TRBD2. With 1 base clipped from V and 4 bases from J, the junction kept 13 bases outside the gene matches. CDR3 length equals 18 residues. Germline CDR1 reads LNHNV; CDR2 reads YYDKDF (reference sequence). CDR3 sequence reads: CATSRAPSGGGLYNEQFF. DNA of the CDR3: TGTGCCACCAGCAGAGCGCCTAGTGGCGGGGGATTGTACAATGAGCAGTTCTTC.

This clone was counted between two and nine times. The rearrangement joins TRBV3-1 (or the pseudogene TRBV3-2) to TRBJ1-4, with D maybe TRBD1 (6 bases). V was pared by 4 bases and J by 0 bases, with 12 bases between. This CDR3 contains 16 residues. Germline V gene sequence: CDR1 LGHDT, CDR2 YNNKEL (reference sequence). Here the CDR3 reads CASSLPSGATNEKLFF. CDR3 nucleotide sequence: TGTGCCAGCAGCCTCCCCTCAGGGGCAACTAATGAAAAACTGTTTTTT.

The CDR3 DNA follows: TGTGCCAGCAGTTTTGATTCGTCCGCAATCAGTGGCTACACCTTC. It encodes CASSFDSSAISGYTF. The chain recombines TRBV27 with TRBJ1-2; D not resolved. There are 15 residues in the CDR3. The V gene lost 3 bases and the J gene lost 7 bases, with 18 bases spanning the gap. CDR1 is MNHEY and CDR2 is SMNVEV in the germline V gene (reference sequence).

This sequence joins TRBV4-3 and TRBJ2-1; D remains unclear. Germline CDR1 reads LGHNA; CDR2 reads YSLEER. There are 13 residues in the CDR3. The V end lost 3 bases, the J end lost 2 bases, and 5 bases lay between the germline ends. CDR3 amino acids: CASSHIAYNEQFF. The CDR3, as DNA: TGCGCCAGCAGCCACATAGCCTACAATGAGCAGTTCTTC.

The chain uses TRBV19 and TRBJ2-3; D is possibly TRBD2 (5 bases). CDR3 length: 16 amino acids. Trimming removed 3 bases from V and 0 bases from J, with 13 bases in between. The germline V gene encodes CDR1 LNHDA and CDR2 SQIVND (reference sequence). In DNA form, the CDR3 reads TGTGCCAGTAGTATTTCGTCTAGGACTAGCACAGATACGCAGTATTTT. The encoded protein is CASSISSRTSTDTQYF. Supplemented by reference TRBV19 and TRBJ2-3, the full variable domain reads DGGITQSPKYLFRKEGQNVTLSCEQNLNHDAMYWYRQDPGQGLRLIYYSQIVNDFQKGDIAEGYSVSREKKESFPLTVTSAQKNPTAFYLCASSISSRTSTDTQYFGPGTRLTVL.

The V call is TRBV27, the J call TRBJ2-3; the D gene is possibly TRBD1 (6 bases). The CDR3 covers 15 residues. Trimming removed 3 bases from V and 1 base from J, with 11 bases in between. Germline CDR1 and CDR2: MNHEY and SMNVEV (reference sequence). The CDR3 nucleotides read TGTGCCAGCAGTTTTACAGGGCTCCGCACAGATACGCAGTATTTT. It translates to CASSFTGLRTDTQYF.

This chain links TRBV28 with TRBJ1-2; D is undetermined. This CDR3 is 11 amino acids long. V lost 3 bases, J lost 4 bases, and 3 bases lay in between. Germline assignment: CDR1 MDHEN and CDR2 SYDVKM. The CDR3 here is CASSLSYGYTF. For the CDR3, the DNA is TGTGCCAGCAGTTTGAGCTATGGCTACACCTTC.

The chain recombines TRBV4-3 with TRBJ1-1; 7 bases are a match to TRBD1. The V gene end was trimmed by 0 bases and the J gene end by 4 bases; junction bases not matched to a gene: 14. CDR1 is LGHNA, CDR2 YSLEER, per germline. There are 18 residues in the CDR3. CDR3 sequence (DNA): TGCGCCAGCAGCCAAGAGGCGGGAACAGGGGCGTGGGGCACTGAAGCTTTCTTT. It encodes CASSQEAGTGAWGTEAFF.

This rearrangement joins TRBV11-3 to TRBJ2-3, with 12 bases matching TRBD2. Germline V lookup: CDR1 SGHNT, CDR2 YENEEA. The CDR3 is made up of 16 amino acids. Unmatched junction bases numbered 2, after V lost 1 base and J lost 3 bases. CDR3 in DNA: TGTGCCAGCAGCTTAGGACTAGCGGGGGTAACAGATACGCAGTATTTT. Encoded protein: CASSLGLAGVTDTQYF.